This TCR beta chain came from a study of blood T cell repertoires in COVID-19. About the study: Sources were T cells, B-cell-depleted T cells, or PBMCs; the material itself was cDNA or gDNA.

As originally analysed: How many nucleated cells were present was estimated from reference gene primer amplification. Repertoires were generated with immunoSEQ multiplex PCR, while TCRdb's copy carries only in-frame clones and drops some. The DNA was the basis for D and trimming; V, J and clone size are from that table. The data hold approximately 70,000 clones, with over 75% observed a single time. Seattle-derived patients entered the study during active infection and were followed longitudinally. Germline V gives CDR1 SQVTM, CDR2 ANQGSEA. This CDR3 is built from 13 residues. Trimming cost V 7 bases and J 5 bases; bases outside gene matches: 9.

The clonotype comes from a man aged 40-50 years with COVID-19, enrolled during active disease. The chain carries TRBV29-1 and TRBJ2-5, with 8 bases matching TRBD2. The sample consisted of peripheral blood. The CDR3: CSAGGVGSETQYF. The CDR3 DNA follows: TGCAGCGCCGGGGGGGTTGGGTCGGAGACCCAGTACTTC.